This T cell receptor beta chain came from a study of T-cell reconstitution after alpha-beta-depleted transplantation in children. Broader study findings: Reported findings indicate that, about two months after transplant, alpha-beta T cells came from several hundred expanded clones, which were derived from non-depleted graft cells.

Researchers prepared the TCRbeta library using unique molecular identifiers, the study reports. Using its own MiXCR run on the PCR reads, TCRdb lists one record per CDR3 protein. The sample contains hundreds of thousands of distinct CDR3 sequences, under 20% of which appear only once. This clonotype has at least ten counts. Its target is not known. V was pared by 4 bases and J by 5 bases, with 9 bases between. The CDR3 has 13 amino acids. From germline, CDR1 is ENHRY and CDR2 SYGVKD. The material was PBMCs, mostly from graft donor cells, obtained 360 days after TCRalphabeta/CD19-depleted stem cell transplant. The V and J genes are TRBV10-3 and TRBJ1-5; D is uncertain. The clonotype originates from a male patient between 2 and 10 years old who had a stem cell transplant for acute lymphoblastic leukemia, so the T cells may come from the graft donor. CDR3 sequence (DNA): TGTGCCATCAGTGTGGGATTCGATCAGCCCCAGCATTTT. Amino acids: CAISVGFDQPQHF.